The 25 T cell receptor beta chains presented below share a single source sample, sequenced in a study of T cell repertoires in cytomegalovirus infection. No antigen has been identified for these receptors. TCRdb ran MiXCR on the reads and lists one entry per CDR3 protein. The sample holds approximately 910,000 distinct CDR3 sequences, 31% seen once. Sequences were derived from cultured CD8+ T cells from PBMCs, sampled from culture after CMV antigen stimulation. The receptors originated from a human donor in good health (CMV status not recorded). Some clones in this sample may be carry-over from other donors' samples.

This clonotype was counted only a few times. The genes are TRBV27 and TRBJ1-2, with D possibly TRBD1 on 6 matching bases. From germline, CDR1 is MNHEY and CDR2 SMNVEV (reference sequence). V lost 0 bases and J lost 5, with 7 bases in between. This CDR3 is built from 13 residues. The CDR3 loop reads CASSLSGQYGYTF. The DNA of the CDR3 is TGTGCCAGCAGTTTATCCGGACAGTATGGCTACACCTTC.

To note about this clonotype: A much bigger clone sits one base away, suggesting this may be a read error. This chain links TRBV7-6 with TRBJ1-3; D unclear. Looked up from germline, CDR1 is SGHVS and CDR2 is FNYEAQ. The CDR3 has 18 residues. The CDR3 DNA reads TGTGCCAACAGCCCGCAACACTATCCCGGAGCGAATGGAAACACCATATATTTT. Protein sequence: CANSPQHYPGANGNTIYF. Together with reference TRBV7-6 and TRBJ1-3, the CDR3 gives the full variable domain: GAGVSQSPRYKVTKRGQDVALRCDPISGHVSLYWYRQALGQGPEFLTYFNYEAQQDKSGLPNDRFSAERPEGSISTLTIQRTEQRDSAMYRCANSPQHYPGANGNTIYFGEGSWLTVV.

The chain couples TRBV6-6 to TRBJ2-7; D call uncertain. Per the germline V gene, CDR1 is MNHNY and CDR2 is SVGAGI (reference sequence). Trimming cost V 7 bases and J 6 bases, with 13 bases left between them. The CDR3 covers 12 residues. This chain's CDR3 is CASTNNRAEQYV. For the CDR3, the DNA is TGTGCCAGCACCAACAACCGAGCCGAGCAGTACGTC.

This clonotype appeared many times. The chain uses TRBV7-9 and TRBJ1-5; 8 bases align to TRBD1. With 3 bases clipped from V and 5 bases from J, the junction kept 0 bases outside the gene matches. Germline V gene lookup returns CDR1 SEHNR and CDR2 FQNEAQ (reference sequence). The CDR3 length is 13 residues. CDR3 amino acids: CASSLTGDQPQHF. CDR3 nucleotide sequence: TGTGCCAGCAGCTTGACAGGGGATCAGCCCCAGCATTTT. Complete variable domain (other parts from reference TRBV7-9 and TRBJ1-5): DTGVSQNPRHKITKRGQNVTFRCDPISEHNRLYWYRQTLGQGPEFLTYFQNEAQLEKSRLLSDRFSAERPKGSFSTLEIQRTEQGDSAMYLCASSLTGDQPQHFGDGTRLSIL.

The chain is built from TRBV5-4 and TRBJ2-1; D is undetermined. CDR1 and CDR2 (germline): SGHNT, YYREEE (reference sequence). V gave up 8 bases and J gave up 9 bases, with 15 bases separating them. The CDR3 runs to 12 residues. The CDR3 loop reads CARVTPWGEQFF. CDR3 coding DNA: TGTGCCAGGGTTACGCCCTGGGGTGAGCAGTTCTTC.

A few counts support this clonotype. CDR3 region: CSARSAGTRTWNYGYTF. As DNA, the CDR3 is TGCAGTGCTAGATCGGCCGGGACAAGAACTTGGAACTATGGCTACACCTTC. The V call is TRBV20-1, the J call TRBJ1-2; D is perhaps TRBD1 (6 bases). The CDR3 sequence is 17 residues long. Trimming removed 2 bases at V and 2 bases at J, with 21 bases between. Looked up from germline, CDR1 is DFQATT and CDR2 is SNEGSKA (reference sequence).

The genes are TRBV7-9 and TRBJ2-3; possible D gene TRBD2, 5 bases. Trimming removed 1 base from V and 3 bases from J, with 11 bases in between. The V gene's germline CDR1 is SEHNR and CDR2 FQNEAQ (reference sequence). This CDR3 is 15 amino acids long. CDR3 residues: CASSLGASKTDTQYF. As DNA, the CDR3 is TGTGCCAGCAGCTTAGGGGCTAGCAAAACAGATACGCAGTATTTT.

The V call is TRBV7-9, the J call TRBJ1-1; 7 nucleotides agree with TRBD1. Trimming removed 7 bases from V and 8 bases from J; junction bases left unmatched: 10. Germline V CDR1 and CDR2: SEHNR, FQNEAQ (reference sequence). This CDR3 has 13 amino acids. CDR3 sequence reads: CASTTGVLFEAFF. CDR3 bases: TGTGCCAGCACCACAGGGGTGTTATTCGAAGCTTTCTTT.

The chain links TRBV7-2 to TRBJ1-1; no clear D. This CDR3 region has 12 residues. Deletions cut 5 bases from V and 10 bases from J, with 14 bases between. CDR1 and CDR2 (germline): SGHTA, FQGNSA. The CDR3 region is CASSPGPLRAFF. In nucleotides, the CDR3 is TGTGCCAGCAGCCCAGGACCGCTGAGAGCTTTCTTT.

The chain recombines TRBV5-4 with TRBJ2-1; TRBD1 agrees at 10 bases. Germline values: CDR1 SGHNT, CDR2 YYREEE (reference sequence). The CDR3 covers 16 residues. V shed 4 bases, J shed 7 bases, and the junction held 11 bases outside the gene matches. The CDR3 region has the DNA TGTGCCAGCAGCCCTTTCGGGACAGGGGTAGGGAATGAGCAGTTCTTC. It encodes CASSPFGTGVGNEQFF.

This clonotype was recorded a few times. The chain recombines TRBV27 with TRBJ2-1; weak D call: TRBD1 (6 bases). This CDR3 has 14 residues. Per germline, CDR1 MNHEY and CDR2 SMNVEV (reference sequence). V was trimmed by 3 bases and J by 6 bases, leaving 12 bases between them. CDR3 coding DNA: TGTGCCAGCAGTTTCGCCGACAGGTCCAATGAGCAGTTCTTC. It is translated as CASSFADRSNEQFF.

The rearrangement uses TRBV19 and TRBJ2-2; perhaps D is TRBD1 or TRBD2 (5 bases each). There are 13 residues in the CDR3. Germline CDR1 is LNHDA and CDR2 is SQIVND (reference sequence). V lost 3 bases and J 10 bases, leaving 12 bases between the germline ends. CDR3 loop: CASSIGAGTELFF. CDR3 sequence (DNA): TGTGCCAGTAGTATCGGAGCAGGGACGGAGCTGTTTTTT.

V is TRBV19 and J is TRBJ2-2; TRBD2 might be the D (5 bases). The germline V gene has CDR1 LNHDA and CDR2 SQIVND (reference sequence). CDR3 length: 15 residues. V lost 2 bases, J lost 3 bases, and 10 bases lay in between. The CDR3 loop reads CASSIRGEDTGELFF. CDR3 bases: TGTGCCAGTAGTATACGGGGAGAGGACACCGGGGAGCTGTTTTTT.

This clonotype showed up many times. The chain is built from TRBV7-9 and TRBJ1-5; no reliable D call. Germline CDR1 is SEHNR and CDR2 is FQNEAQ (reference sequence). Trimming stripped 0 bases from V and 2 bases from J, with 11 bases between. The CDR3 contains 16 residues. In DNA form, the CDR3 reads TGTGCCAGCAGCTTAGCAGGGAAAGGAGGCAATCAGCCCCAGCATTTT. Its translation is CASSLAGKGGNQPQHF.

There are a few counts of this clonotype. This rearrangement joins TRBV7-9 to TRBJ1-5, with TRBD1 matching 10 bases. The V gene end was trimmed by 0 bases and the J gene end by 4 bases; junction bases not matched to a gene: 12. This CDR3 spans 19 amino acids. Germline values: CDR1 SEHNR, CDR2 FQNEAQ (reference sequence). CDR3 nucleotides: TGTGCCAGCAGCTTAGCTTCCCCAGGGGGGGACAGGGGTAATCAGCCCCAGCATTTT. The encoded protein is CASSLASPGGDRGNQPQHF.

This chain joins TRBV4-1 and TRBJ1-5; D remains unclear. Between the trimmed V and J ends, which lost 3 bases and 0 bases, there was a span of 12 bases. The CDR3 loop spans 16 amino acids. Germline V gene sequence: CDR1 MGHRA, CDR2 YSYEKL. The DNA for the CDR3 is TGCGCCAGCAGCCAGGGAGGGCAACATAGCAATCAGCCCCAGCATTTT. Its translation is CASSQGGQHSNQPQHF.

This clonotype appeared a few times. The J gene is TRBJ2-3, the V gene TRBV10-2; TRBD2 matches at 12 bases. The V and J ends lost 8 bases and 3 bases, in that order; junction bases with no gene match: 6. The germline CDR1 and CDR2 sequences are WSHSY and SAAADI. This CDR3 is 15 amino acids long. CDR3 coding DNA: TGCGCCAGCTCAGGGGGGACTAGCGGGACAGATACGCAGTATTTT. It translates to CASSGGTSGTDTQYF.

This clonotype has at least ten counts. The V gene is TRBV23-1, the J gene TRBJ2-1; D not certain. TRBV23-1 is sorted into the ORF group, with uncertain function. The ends were cut back, 0 bases at V and 5 bases at J, with 14 bases in the middle. This CDR3 has 16 amino acids. CDR3 sequence: CASSQSCEVGHNEQFF. The CDR3 bases are TGCGCCAGCAGTCAATCCTGTGAGGTGGGCCACAATGAGCAGTTCTTC.

This chain joins TRBV27 and TRBJ2-7, with 8 positions matching TRBD2. The junction had 10 bases not matched to a gene; V was cut back by 6 bases and J by 3 bases. This CDR3 has 15 residues. Germline CDR1 is MNHEY and CDR2 is SMNVEV (reference sequence). The CDR3 sequence: CASSFSNSGVYEQYF. CDR3 bases: TGTGCCAGCAGCTTCTCCAATAGCGGGGTCTACGAGCAGTACTTC.

The rearrangement joins TRBV19 to TRBJ2-1, with 8 bases lining up with TRBD2. CDR1 and CDR2 from the germline V gene are LNHDA and SQIVND (reference sequence). V shed 5 bases and J 8 bases; nucleotides not matched to a gene: 8. The CDR3 spans 14 residues. The CDR3 DNA sequence: TGTGCCAGTAGTGTTGCGGGGGGAGGTTATGAGCAGTTCTTC. It codes for CASSVAGGGYEQFF.

This clonotype appeared a few times. This rearrangement joins TRBV19 to TRBJ2-1; TRBD1 matches at 7 bases. The CDR3 has 15 amino acids. Germline V gene sequence: CDR1 LNHDA, CDR2 SQIVND (reference sequence). Unmatched junction bases numbered 6, after V lost 3 bases and J lost 4 bases. CDR3 in DNA: TGTGCCAGTAGTATCTACACAGGGGTGTACAATGAGCAGTTCTTC. Protein sequence: CASSIYTGVYNEQFF.

This clonotype has just a few counts. The genes are TRBV28 and TRBJ2-5, with 8 nucleotides matching TRBD2. After removal of 5 bases from V and 4 bases from J, the junction contained 9 bases not matched to a gene. The CDR3 spans 15 residues. CDR1 and CDR2 (germline): MDHEN, SYDVKM. CDR3 DNA: TGTGCCAGCAGTCTCGGGACTAGTAGGCGAGAGACCCAGTACTTC. It is translated as CASSLGTSRRETQYF.

The rearrangement uses TRBV19 and TRBJ1-4; D uncertain. Per germline, CDR1 LNHDA and CDR2 SQIVND (reference sequence). The CDR3 is made up of 13 amino acids. V was shortened by 5 bases and J by 10 bases, with 14 bases between the two germline ends. The CDR3 nucleotides are TGTGCCAGTAGTCCCCCGGACCTTGGAAAACTGTTTTTT. Translation: CASSPPDLGKLFF.

The chain recombines TRBV6-2 or TRBV6-3 with TRBJ2-1; D gene uncertain. V shed 0 bases and J shed 0 bases, with 12 bases lying between them. Germline V gene lookup returns CDR1 MNHEY and CDR2 SVGEGT. The CDR3 has 17 amino acids. In DNA, the CDR3 is TGTGCCAGCAGTTACTCGATTATCCTGAGCTCCTACAATGAGCAGTTCTTC. Protein: CASSYSIILSSYNEQFF.

The V call is TRBV24-1, the J call TRBJ2-1, with D unresolved. The CDR3 extends over 13 amino acids. The ends were cut back, 3 bases at V and 8 bases at J, with 10 bases in the middle. Germline lookup yields CDR1 KGHDR and CDR2 SFDVKD. CDR3 nucleotide sequence: TGTGCCACCAGTGATCAGTGGGCCGATGAGCAGTTCTTC. Translated: CATSDQWADEQFF.